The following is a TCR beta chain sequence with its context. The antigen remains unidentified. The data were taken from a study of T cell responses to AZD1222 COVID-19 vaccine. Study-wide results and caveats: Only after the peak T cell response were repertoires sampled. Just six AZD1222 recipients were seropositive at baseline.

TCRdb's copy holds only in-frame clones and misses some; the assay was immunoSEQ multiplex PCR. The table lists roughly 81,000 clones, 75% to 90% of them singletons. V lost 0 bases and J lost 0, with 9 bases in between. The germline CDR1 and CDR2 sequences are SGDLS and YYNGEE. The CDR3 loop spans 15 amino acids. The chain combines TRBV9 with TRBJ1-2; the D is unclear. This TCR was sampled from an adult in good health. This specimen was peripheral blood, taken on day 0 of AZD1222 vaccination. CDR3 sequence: CASSVGAGANYGYTF. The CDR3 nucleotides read TGTGCCAGCAGCGTAGGCGCGGGAGCTAACTATGGCTACACCTTC.